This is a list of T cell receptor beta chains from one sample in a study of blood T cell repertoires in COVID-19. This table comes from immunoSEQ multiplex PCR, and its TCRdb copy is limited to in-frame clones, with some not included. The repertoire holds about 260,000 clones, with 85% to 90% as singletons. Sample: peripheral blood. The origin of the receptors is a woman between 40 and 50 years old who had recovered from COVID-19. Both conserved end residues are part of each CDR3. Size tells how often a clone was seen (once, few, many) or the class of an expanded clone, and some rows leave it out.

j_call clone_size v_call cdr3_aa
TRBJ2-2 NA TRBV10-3 CAIREDGSAGELFF
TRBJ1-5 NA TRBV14 CASSQESGWGNQPQHF
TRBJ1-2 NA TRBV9 CASSVARDRVYGYTF
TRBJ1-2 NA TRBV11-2 CASSSPRRPNRYTF
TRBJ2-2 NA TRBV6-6 CASSRTGGWNTGELFF
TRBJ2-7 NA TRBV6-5 CASGRRVLHEQYF
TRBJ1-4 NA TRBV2 CASSQDREEKLFF
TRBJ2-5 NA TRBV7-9 CASSRGAQETQYF
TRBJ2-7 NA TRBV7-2 CASSPGAGGPYEQYF
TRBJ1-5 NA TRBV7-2 CASSPSTGGNQPQHF
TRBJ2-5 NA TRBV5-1 CASSLMGSQETQYF
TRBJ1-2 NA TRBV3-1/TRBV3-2 CASSQEGTVRGYTF
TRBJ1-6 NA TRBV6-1 CASSERRGIYNSPLHF
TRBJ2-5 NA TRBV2 CASSALPGGGGTQYF
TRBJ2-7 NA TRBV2 CASSGVSYEQYF
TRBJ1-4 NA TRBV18 CASSPSEGAVEKLFF
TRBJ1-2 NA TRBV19 CASSIDWSGHGSPYGYTF
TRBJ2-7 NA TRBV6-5 CASSRGQGAYEQYF
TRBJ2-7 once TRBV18 CASSPTGIEQYF
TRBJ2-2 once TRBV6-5 CASSSRQRGRPGELFF
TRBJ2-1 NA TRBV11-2 CASSLDRIHNEQFF
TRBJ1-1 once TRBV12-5 CASGLSGGAEAFF
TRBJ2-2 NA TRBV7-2 CASSLGLRGELFF